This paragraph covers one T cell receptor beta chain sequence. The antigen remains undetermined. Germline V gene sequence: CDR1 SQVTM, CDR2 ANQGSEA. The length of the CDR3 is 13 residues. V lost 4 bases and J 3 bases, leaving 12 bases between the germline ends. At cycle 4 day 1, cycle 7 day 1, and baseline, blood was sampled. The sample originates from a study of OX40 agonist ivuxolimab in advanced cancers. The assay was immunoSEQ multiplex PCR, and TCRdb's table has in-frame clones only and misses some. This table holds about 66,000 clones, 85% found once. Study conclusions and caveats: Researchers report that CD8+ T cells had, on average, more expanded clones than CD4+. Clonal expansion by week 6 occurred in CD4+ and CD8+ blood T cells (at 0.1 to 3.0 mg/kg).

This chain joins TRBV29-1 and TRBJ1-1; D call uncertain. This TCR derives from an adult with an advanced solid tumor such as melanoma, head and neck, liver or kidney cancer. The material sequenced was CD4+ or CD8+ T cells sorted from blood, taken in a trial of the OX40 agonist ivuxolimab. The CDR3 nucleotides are TGCAGCGTTGTAGGCGGGTTGGACACTGAAGCTTTCTTT. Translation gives CSVVGGLDTEAFF.